This T cell receptor beta chain was found in a study of blood T cell repertoires in COVID-19. V dropped 6 bases and J dropped 0 bases, with 27 bases sitting between them. CDR1 and CDR2 (germline): GTSNPN, SVGIG (reference sequence). This CDR3 spans 19 amino acids. The table came from immunoSEQ multiplex PCR; TCRdb's copy has only in-frame clones and leaves some out. The data show nearly 350,000 clones, about 90% seen once. The specimen sequenced was PBMCs or T cells enriched from blood (not recorded which). The sequence was obtained from a woman in her 30s who had recovered from COVID-19. This sequence joins TRBV30 and TRBJ1-3, with D possibly TRBD1 on 6 matching bases. In DNA form, the CDR3 reads TGTGCCTGCGACCAAAAAACTAGATGGGGGGGCCCCTCTGGAAACACCATATATTTT. It yields the protein CACDQKTRWGGPSGNTIYF.